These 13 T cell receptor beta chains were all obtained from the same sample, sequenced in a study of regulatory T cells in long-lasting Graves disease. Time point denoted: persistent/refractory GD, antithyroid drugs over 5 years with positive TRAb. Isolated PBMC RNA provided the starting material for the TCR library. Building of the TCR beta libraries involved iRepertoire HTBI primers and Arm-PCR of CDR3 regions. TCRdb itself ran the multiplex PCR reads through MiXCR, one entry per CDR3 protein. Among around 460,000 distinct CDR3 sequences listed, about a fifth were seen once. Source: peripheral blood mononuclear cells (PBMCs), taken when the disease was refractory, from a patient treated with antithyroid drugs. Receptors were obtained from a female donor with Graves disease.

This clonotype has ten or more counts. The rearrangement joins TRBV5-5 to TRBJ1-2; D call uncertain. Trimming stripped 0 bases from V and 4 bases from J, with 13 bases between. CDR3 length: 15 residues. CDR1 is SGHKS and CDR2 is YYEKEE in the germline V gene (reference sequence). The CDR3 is CASSLEWNWSYGYTF. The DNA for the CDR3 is TGTGCCAGCAGCTTGGAGTGGAATTGGAGCTATGGCTACACCTTC.

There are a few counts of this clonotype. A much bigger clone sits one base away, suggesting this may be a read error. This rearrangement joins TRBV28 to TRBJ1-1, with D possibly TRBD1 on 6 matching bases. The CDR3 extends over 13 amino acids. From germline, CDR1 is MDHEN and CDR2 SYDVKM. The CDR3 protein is CASTRGGGGEASF. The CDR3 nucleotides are TGTGCCAGCACCCGAGGGGGGGGCGGAGAAGCTTCCTTT. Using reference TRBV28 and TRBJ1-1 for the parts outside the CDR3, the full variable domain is DVKVTQSSRYLVKRTGEKVFLECVQDMDHENMFWYRQDPGLGLRLIYFSYDVKMKEKGDIPEGYSVSREKKERFSLILESASTNQTSMYLCASTRGGGGEASFGQGTRLTVV.

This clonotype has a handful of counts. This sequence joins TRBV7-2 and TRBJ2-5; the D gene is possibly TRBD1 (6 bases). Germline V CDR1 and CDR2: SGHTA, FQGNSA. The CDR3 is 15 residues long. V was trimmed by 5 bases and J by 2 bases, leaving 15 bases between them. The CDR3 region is CASSPVGQIQETQYF. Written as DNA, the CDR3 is TGTGCCAGCAGCCCCGTTGGACAGATTCAAGAGACCCAGTACTTC.

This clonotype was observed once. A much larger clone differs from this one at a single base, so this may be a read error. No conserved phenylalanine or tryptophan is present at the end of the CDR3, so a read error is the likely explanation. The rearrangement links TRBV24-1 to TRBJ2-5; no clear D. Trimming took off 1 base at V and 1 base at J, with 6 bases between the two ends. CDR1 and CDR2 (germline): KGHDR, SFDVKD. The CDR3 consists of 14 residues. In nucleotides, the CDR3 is TGTGCCACCAGTGATTTTGGCGGCCAAGAGACCCAGTACTCC. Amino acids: CATSDFGGQETQYS.

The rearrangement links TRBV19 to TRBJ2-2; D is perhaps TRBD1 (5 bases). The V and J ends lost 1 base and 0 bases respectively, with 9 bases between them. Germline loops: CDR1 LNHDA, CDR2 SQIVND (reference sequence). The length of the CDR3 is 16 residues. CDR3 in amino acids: CASSIGTSPNTGELFF. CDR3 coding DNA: TGTGCCAGTAGTATAGGGACAAGCCCGAACACCGGGGAGCTGTTTTTT. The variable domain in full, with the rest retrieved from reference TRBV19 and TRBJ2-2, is DGGITQSPKYLFRKEGQNVTLSCEQNLNHDAMYWYRQDPGQGLRLIYYSQIVNDFQKGDIAEGYSVSREKKESFPLTVTSAQKNPTAFYLCASSIGTSPNTGELFFGEGSRLTVL.

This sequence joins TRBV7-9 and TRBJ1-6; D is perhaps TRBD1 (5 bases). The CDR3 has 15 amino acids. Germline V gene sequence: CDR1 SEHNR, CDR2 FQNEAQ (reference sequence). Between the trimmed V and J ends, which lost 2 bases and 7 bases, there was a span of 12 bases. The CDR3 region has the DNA TGTGCCAGCAGCTTAAGACAGAGTACCAATTCACCCCTCCACTTT. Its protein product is CASSLRQSTNSPLHF.

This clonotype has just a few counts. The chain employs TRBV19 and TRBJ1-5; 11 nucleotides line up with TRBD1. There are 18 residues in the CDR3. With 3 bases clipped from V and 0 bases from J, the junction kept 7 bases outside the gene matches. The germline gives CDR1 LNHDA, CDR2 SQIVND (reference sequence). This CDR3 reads CASSMGGQGDYSNQPQHF. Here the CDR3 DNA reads TGTGCCAGTAGTATGGGGGGACAGGGGGATTATAGCAATCAGCCCCAGCATTTT.

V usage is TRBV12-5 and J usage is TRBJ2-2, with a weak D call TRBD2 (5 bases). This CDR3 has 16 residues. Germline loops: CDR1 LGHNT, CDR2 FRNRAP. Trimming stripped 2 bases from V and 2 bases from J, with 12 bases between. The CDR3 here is CASGLSQRRNTGELFF. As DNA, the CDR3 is TGTGCTAGTGGTTTGTCTCAGCGGAGAAACACCGGGGAGCTGTTTTTT.

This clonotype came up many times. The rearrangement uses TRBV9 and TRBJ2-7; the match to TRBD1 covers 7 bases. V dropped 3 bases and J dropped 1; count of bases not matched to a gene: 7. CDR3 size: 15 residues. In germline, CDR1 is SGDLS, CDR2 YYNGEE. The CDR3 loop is CASSASGQSSYEQYF. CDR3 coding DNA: TGTGCCAGCAGCGCTTCGGGACAGTCTTCCTACGAGCAGTACTTC.

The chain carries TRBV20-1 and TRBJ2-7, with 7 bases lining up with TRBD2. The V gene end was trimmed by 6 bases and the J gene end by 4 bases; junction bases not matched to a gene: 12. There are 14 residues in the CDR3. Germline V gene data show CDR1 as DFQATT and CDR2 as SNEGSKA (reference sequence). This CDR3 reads CSALRAGLNYEQYF. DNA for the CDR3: TGCAGTGCCCTCAGAGCGGGACTAAATTACGAGCAGTACTTC.

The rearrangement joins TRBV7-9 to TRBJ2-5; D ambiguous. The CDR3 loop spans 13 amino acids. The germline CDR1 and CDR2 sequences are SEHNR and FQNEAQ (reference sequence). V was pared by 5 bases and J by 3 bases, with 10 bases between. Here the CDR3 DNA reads TGTGCCAGCAGCAGTAGCATCGAAGAGACCCAGTACTTC. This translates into CASSSSIEETQYF.

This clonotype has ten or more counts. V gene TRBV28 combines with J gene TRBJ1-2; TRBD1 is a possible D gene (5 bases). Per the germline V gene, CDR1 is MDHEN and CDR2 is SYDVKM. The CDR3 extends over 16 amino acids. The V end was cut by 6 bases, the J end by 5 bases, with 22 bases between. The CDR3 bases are TGTGCCAGCAGCACCCAAGGGACCCTGGCTGGATATGGCTACACCTTC. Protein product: CASSTQGTLAGYGYTF.

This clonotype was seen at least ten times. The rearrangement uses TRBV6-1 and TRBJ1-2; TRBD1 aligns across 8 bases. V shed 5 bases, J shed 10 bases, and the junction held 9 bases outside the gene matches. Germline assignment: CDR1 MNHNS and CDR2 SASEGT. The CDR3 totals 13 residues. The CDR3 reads CASSRDRGGHYTF. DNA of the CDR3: TGTGCCAGCAGTCGAGACAGGGGTGGACACTACACCTTC.